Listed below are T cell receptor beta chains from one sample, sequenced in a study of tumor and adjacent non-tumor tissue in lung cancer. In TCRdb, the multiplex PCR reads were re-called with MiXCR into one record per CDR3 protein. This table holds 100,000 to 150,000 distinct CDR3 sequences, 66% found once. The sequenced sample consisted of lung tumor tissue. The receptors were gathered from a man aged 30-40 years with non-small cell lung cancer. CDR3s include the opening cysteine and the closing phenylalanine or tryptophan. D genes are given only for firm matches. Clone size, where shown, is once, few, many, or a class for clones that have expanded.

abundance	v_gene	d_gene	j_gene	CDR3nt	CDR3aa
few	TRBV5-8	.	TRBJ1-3	TGTGCCAGCAGCTTGAGGCGAATCTCTGGAAACACCATATATTTT	CASSLRRISGNTIYF
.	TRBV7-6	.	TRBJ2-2	TGTGCCAGCAAGCTCCGGGGCGACACCGGGGAGCTGTTTTTT	CASKLRGDTGELFF
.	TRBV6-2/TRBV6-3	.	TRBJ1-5	TGTGCCAGCAGTGACCGGACTGGGGGCACAGATACGCAGCATTTT	CASSDRTGGTDTQHF
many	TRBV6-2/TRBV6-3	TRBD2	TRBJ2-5	TGTGCCAGCAGACTAGCGGGGGGTGGCCGCCGGACCCAGTACTTC	CASRLAGGGRRTQYF
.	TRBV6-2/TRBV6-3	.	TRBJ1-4	TGTGCTAGCAGTTCCTCATGTCTCGGAAAACTGTTTTTT	CASSSSCLGKLFF
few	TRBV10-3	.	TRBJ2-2	TGTGCCATCAGTGTGCTGGCGGGTGGCACCGGGGGGCTGTCTTTT	CAISVLAGGTGGLSF
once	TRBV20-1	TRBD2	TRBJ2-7	TGCAGTGTCCCCGCAGCGGGAACGGTCTACGGGCAGTACTTC	CSVPAAGTVYGQYF
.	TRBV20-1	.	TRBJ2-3	TGCAGTGTTAGGGGTCTGAGCGGCACAGATACGCAGTATTTT	CSVRGLSGTDTQYF
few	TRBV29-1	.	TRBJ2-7	TGCAGCGTTGGGCACAGCTACGAGCAGTACTTC	CSVGHSYEQYF
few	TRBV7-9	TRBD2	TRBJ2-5	TGTGCCAGCAGCTCCGGACTAGCGGCACAAGAGACCCAGTACTTC	CASSSGLAAQETQYF
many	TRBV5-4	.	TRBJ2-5	TGTGCCAGCAGCTTAAGTAACGCCGGGACACTCTACCAAGAGACCCAGTACTTC	CASSLSNAGTLYQETQYF
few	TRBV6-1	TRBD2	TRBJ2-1	TGTGCCAGCAGTGAAACCCCCGGGGGAGCGGGAGACCCCCTCTACAATGAGCAGTTCTTC	CASSETPGGAGDPLYNEQFF
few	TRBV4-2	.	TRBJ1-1	TGTGCCAGCAGTTCTACCGAGACAGGGAACACTGAAGCTTTCTTT	CASSSTETGNTEAFF
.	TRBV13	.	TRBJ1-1	TGTGCCAGCAGCCCAGGGAAGAACACTGAAGCTTTCTTT	CASSPGKNTEAFF
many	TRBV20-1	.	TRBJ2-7	TGCAGTGTAATGGACAGCTTACTCTCCTACGAGCAGTACTTC	CSVMDSLLSYEQYF
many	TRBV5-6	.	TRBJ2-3	TGTGCCAGCAGCCGAGGGAGCACAGATACGCAGTATTTT	CASSRGSTDTQYF
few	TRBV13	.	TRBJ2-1	TGTGCCAGCAGCCCGGGACTCCTATATTACAATGAGCAGTTCTTC	CASSPGLLYYNEQFF
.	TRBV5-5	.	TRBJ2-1	TGTGCCAGCAGCTTAGTGGGCGGGGCGGTGTACAGTGAGCAGTTCTTC	CASSLVGGAVYSEQFF
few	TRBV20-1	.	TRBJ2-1	TGTAGTGCTAAAACGCCCGCCTCCTACAATGAGCAGTTCTTC	CSAKTPASYNEQFF
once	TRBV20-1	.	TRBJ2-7	TGCAGTGTAGGCGGTAGGGCCGAATACAATCAGTACTTC	CSVGGRAEYNQYF
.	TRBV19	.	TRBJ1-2	TGTGCCAATAGTATAGATCTTTCGTTGCAGAACTATGGCTACACCTTC	CANSIDLSLQNYGYTF
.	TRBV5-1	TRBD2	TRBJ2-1	TGCGCCAGCAGCCGGGGACTAGTGAGAGCGGGGGCCTCATACAATGAGCAGTTCTTC	CASSRGLVRAGASYNEQFF
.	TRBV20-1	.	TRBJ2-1	TGCAGTGCCATAAACTCTTTCGACAATGAGCAGTTCTTC	CSAINSFDNEQFF
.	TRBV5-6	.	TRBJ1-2	TGTGCCAGCAGCGCTTCGGAGTATGGCTACACCTTC	CASSASEYGYTF
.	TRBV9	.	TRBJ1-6	TGTGCCAGCAGCGGACAGACGTATAATTCACCCCTCCACTTT	CASSGQTYNSPLHF
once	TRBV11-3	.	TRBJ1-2	TGTGCCAGCAGCTTGGGCCGGGACTATGGCTCCACCTTC	CASSLGRDYGSTF
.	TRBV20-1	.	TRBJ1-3	TGCAGTGCTAGGGGGGCCAGTAGAGGAAACATCATATATTTT	CSARGASRGNIIYF
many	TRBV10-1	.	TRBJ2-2	TGCGCCAGCAGTGAGTCGGGACTTGGGGAGCTGTTTTTT	CASSESGLGELFF
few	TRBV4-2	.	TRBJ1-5	TGTGCCAGCATGCCGGTGTTGGGGGGAGGTAATCAGCCCCAGCATTTT	CASMPVLGGGNQPQHF
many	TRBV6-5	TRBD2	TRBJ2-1	TGTGCCACCCAGCGGGAGGGCCTAAGCAATGAGCAGTTCTTC	CATQREGLSNEQFF
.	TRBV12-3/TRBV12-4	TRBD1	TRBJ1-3	TGTGCCAGCAGTCCCCACCGACAGGGGGTAGCCGGAAACGCCATATACTTT	CASSPHRQGVAGNAIYF
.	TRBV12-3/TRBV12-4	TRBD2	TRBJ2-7	TGTGCCAGCAGTTTAGTACTAGCGGGAGGGACGACCTCTTGGGAGCAGTACTTT	CASSLVLAGGTTSWEQYF
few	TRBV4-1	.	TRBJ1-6	TGCGCCAGCAGCCAAGTTCCACGGTGTAATTCACCCCTCCACTTT	CASSQVPRCNSPLHF
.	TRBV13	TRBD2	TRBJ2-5	TGCGCCAGCAGCCCTACCGAGACTAGCGGGAGGAAGACCCAGTACTTC	CASSPTETSGRKTQYF
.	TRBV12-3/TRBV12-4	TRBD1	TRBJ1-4	TGTGCCAACAGTTTTACGACAGGGAGTGAAAAACTGTTTTTT	CANSFTTGSEKLFF
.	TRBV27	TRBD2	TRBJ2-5	TGTGCCAGCACAGCGGGGAACCAAGAGACCCAGTACTTC	CASTAGNQETQYF
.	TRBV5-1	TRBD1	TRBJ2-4	TGCGCCAGCAGCGGCGGACAGGGTATTATTCAGTACTTC	CASSGGQGIIQYF
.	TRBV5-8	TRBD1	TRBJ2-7	TGTGTCAGCAGCCTAGGGACAGGTCGATCCTACGAGCAGTACTTC	CVSSLGTGRSYEQYF
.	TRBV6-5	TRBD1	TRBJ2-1	TGTGCCAGCAAGTCGGACAGGATGAGCTCCTACAATGAGCAGTTCTTC	CASKSDRMSSYNEQFF
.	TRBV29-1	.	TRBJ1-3	TGCAGCGTTGCGAGGGTTCCCTCTCGGGACACCATATATTTT	CSVARVPSRDTIYF
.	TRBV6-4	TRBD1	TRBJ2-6	TGTGCCAGCAGTGGGACAGGGGGCTCTGGGGCCAACGTCCTGACTTTC	CASSGTGGSGANVLTF
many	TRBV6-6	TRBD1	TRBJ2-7	TGTGCCAGCCTAACCGGGACAGGGTCCTACGAGCAGTACTTC	CASLTGTGSYEQYF
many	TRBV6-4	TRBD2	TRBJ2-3	TGTGCCAGCAGTGACTCACTAGCGGGGCCAGATACGCAGTATTTT	CASSDSLAGPDTQYF
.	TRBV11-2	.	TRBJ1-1	TGTGCCAGCAGCTTGGTACAGAGATACACTGAAGCCTTCTTT	CASSLVQRYTEAFF
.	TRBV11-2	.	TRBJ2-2	TGTGCCAGCAGCGACTCAGTAGGGGGGGTCGGCGGGGACCTGTTTTTT	CASSDSVGGVGGDLFF
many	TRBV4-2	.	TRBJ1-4	TGTGCCAGCACCTTCGGGGGGGGCGGGGGAGAAAAACTGTTTTTT	CASTFGGGGGEKLFF
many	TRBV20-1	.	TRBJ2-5	TGCAGTGCTAGGGAAAAGGGGACCCAGTACTTC	CSAREKGTQYF
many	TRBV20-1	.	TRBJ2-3	TGCAGTGCTCGGATATTCGGCACAGATACGCAGTATTTT	CSARIFGTDTQYF
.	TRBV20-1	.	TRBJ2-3	TGCAGTGCTAGAGTCCCTCTTGATCATACGCAGTGTTTT	CSARVPLDHTQCF
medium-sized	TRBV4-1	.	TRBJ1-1	TGCGCCAGCAGCCTGGCGGGGCAGGACACTGAAGCTTTCTTT	CASSLAGQDTEAFF
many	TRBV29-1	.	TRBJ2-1	TGCAGCGTAGCCCGGCAGGGGGAGGGTGAGCAGTTCTTC	CSVARQGEGEQFF
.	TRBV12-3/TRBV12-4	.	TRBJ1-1	TGTGCCACAGGGGATTCACAGTCAGCTTTCTTT	CATGDSQSAFF
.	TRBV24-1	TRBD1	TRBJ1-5	TGTGCCACCAGTGATTCTGACAGGGCCCAGCCCCAGCATTTT	CATSDSDRAQPQHF
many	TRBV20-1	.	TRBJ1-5	TGCAGTGCTATTACAGGGAGCAATCAGCCCCAGCATTTT	CSAITGSNQPQHF